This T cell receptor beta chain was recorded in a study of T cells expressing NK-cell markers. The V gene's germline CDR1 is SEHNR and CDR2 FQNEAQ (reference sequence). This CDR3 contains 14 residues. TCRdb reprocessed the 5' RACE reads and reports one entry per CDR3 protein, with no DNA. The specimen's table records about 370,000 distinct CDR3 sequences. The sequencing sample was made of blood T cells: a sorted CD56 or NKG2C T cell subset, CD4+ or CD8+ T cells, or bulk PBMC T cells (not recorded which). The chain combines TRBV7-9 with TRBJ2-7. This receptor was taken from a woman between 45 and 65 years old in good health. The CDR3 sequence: CASSVDTKGTEQYF.